This TCR beta chain derives from a study of blood T cell repertoires in COVID-19. Across the study: COVID-19 samples from acute and convalescent phases originated in the United States, Italy and Spain. PBMCs, B-cell-depleted T cells, or T cells were the source of the cDNA or gDNA that made up the material.

The data were produced by immunoSEQ multiplex PCR, yet TCRdb's version contains in-frame clones alone and is incomplete. The sample shows roughly 300,000 clones, 86% of them seen only once. This TCR derives from a woman in her forties or fifties with acute or convalescent COVID-19. Sequenced: peripheral blood.

The CDR3, as DNA: TGTGCCAGCAGCCAAGGCGGACAGGGCAGCAATCAGCCCCAGCATTTT. Translated: CASSQGGQGSNQPQHF. The chain combines TRBV3-1 (or the pseudogene TRBV3-2) with TRBJ1-5, with 8 bases matching TRBD1. This CDR3 comprises 16 residues. CDR1 is LGHDT and CDR2 is YNNKEL in the germline V gene (reference sequence). Losses at the gene ends were 1 base for V and 1 base for J; bases not matched to a gene: 3.